This T cell receptor beta chain was identified in a study of cytomegalovirus exposure and HLA in healthy donors. Germline CDR1 is SNHLY and CDR2 is FYNNEI. This CDR3 is built from 15 residues. J lost 3 bases, V lost 4 bases, and 6 bases had no gene match. Vbeta (60) and Jbeta (13) primers were used in the PCR. Libraries were prepared by immunoSEQ multiplex PCR; TCRdb keeps only in-frame clonotypes and omits some of them. Here the sample spans about 130,000 clones, around four fifths being singletons. The material sequenced was PBMCs. The rearrangement links TRBV2 to TRBJ2-7, with 10 bases fitting TRBD2. The origin of this receptor is a woman aged 40 to 49 in good health and CMV-seropositive. The CDR3 DNA reads as TGTGCCAGCAGTGGCAGTCCTAGCGGGGGCTACGAGCAGTACTTC. Its protein product is CASSGSPSGGYEQYF.